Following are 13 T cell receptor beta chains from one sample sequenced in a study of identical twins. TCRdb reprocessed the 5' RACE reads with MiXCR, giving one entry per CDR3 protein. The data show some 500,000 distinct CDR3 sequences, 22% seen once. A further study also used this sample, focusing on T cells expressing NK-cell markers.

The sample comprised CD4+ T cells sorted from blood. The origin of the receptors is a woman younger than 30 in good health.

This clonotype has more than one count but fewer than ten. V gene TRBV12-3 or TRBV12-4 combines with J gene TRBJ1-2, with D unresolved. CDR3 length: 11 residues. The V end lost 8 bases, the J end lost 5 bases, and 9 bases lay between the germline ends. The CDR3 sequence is CASGTWYGYTF. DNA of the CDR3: TGTGCCAGCGGTACCTGGTATGGCTACACCTTC.

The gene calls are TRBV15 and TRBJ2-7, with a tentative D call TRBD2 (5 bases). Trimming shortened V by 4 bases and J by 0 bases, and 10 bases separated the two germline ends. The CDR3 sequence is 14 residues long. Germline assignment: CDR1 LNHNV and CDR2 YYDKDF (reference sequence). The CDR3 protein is CATSIGKISYEQYF. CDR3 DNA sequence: TGTGCCACCAGCATCGGGAAGATCTCCTACGAGCAGTACTTC.

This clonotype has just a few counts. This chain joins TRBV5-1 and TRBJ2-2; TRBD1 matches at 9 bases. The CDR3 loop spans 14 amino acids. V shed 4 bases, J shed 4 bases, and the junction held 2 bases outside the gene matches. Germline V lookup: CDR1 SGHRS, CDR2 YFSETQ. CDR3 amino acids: CASSRDRVTGELFF. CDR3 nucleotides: TGCGCCAGCAGCCGGGACAGGGTCACCGGGGAGCTGTTTTTT.

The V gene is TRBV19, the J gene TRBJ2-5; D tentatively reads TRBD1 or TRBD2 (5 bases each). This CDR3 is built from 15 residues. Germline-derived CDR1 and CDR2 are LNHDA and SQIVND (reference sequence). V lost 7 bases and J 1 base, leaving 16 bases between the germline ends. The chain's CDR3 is CASKAEEGRQETQYF. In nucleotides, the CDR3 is TGTGCCAGTAAGGCCGAAGAGGGGCGCCAAGAGACCCAGTACTTC.

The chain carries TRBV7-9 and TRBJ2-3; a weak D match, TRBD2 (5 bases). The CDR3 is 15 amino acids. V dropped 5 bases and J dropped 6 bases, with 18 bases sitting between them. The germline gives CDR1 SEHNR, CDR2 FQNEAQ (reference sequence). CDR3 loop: CASSPGLRPQDTQYF. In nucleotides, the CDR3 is TGTGCCAGCAGCCCAGGACTTCGCCCCCAGGATACGCAGTATTTT.

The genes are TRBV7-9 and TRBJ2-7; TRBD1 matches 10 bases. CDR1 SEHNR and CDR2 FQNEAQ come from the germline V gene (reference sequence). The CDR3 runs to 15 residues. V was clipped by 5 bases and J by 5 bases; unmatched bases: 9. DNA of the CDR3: TGTGCCAGCAGCCCCTGGGACAGGGGAAGCAACGAGCAGTACTTC. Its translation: CASSPWDRGSNEQYF.

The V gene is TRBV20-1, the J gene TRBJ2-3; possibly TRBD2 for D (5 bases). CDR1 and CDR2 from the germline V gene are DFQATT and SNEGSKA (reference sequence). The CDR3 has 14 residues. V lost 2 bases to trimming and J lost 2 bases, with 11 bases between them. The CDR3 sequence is CSARRAGITDTQYF. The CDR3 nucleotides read TGCAGTGCTAGAAGGGCGGGTATCACAGATACGCAGTATTTT.

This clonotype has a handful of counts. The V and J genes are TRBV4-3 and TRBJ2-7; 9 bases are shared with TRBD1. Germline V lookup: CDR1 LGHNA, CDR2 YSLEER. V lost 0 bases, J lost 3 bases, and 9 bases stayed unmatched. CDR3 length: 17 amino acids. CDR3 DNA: TGCGCCAGCAGCCAAGACAAGACCGGGACAGGGAGCTACGAGCAGTACTTC. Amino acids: CASSQDKTGTGSYEQYF.

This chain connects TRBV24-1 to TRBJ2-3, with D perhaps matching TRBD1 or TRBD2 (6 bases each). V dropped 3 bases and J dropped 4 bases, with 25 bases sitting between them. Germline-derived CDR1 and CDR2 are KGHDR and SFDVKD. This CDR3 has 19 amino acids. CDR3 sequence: CATSDGTYGTPTDPDTQYF. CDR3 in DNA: TGTGCCACCAGTGATGGGACTTACGGGACACCCACCGACCCAGATACGCAGTATTTT.

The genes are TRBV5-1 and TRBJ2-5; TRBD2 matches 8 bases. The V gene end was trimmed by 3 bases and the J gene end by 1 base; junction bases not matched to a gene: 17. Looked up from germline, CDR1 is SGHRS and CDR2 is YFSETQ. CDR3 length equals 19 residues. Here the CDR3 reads CASSSPVTMTGTSQETQYF. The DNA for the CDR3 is TGCGCCAGCAGCTCCCCCGTGACGATGACCGGGACTAGCCAAGAGACCCAGTACTTC.

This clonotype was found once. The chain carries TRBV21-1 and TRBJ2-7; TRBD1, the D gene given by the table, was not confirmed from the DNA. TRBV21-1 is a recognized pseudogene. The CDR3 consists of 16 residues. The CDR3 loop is CASSPPGQITSYEQYF. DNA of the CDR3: TGTGCCAGCAGCCCACCGGGACAGATAACCTCCTACGAGCAGTACTTC.

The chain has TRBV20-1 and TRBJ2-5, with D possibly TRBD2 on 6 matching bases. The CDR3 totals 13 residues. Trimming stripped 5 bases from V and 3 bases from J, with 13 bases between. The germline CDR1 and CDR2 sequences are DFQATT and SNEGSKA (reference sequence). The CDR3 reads CSAGRDWKETQYF. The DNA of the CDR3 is TGCAGTGCTGGTCGGGACTGGAAAGAGACCCAGTACTTC.

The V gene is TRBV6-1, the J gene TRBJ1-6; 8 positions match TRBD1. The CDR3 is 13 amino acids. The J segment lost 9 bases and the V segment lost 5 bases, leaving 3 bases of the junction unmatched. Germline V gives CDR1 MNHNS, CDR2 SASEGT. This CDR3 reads CASSRQGSSPLHF. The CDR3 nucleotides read TGTGCCAGCAGTCGACAGGGGAGTTCACCCCTCCACTTT.